Below are 8 T cell receptor beta chains sequenced from a single sample in a study of blood T cell repertoires in COVID-19. Clones were read by immunoSEQ multiplex PCR, and TCRdb kept only the in-frame ones, dropping some. The data show about 230,000 clones, about nine tenths seen once. Sequencing was carried out using PBMCs or T cells enriched from blood (not recorded which). Source of these receptors: a woman in her thirties or forties with acute COVID-19.

This rearrangement joins TRBV4-3 to TRBJ2-3; 10 bases are a match to TRBD1. The V gene's germline CDR1 is LGHNA and CDR2 YSLEER. This CDR3 has 15 residues. J lost 3 bases, V lost 1 base, and 1 base had no gene match. Written as DNA, the CDR3 is TGCGCCAGCAGCCAAGTGGGACAGGGGACAGATACGCAGTATTTT. This gives the protein CASSQVGQGTDTQYF.

The V call is TRBV20-1, the J call TRBJ2-7; TRBD2 aligns across 11 bases. The CDR3 extends over 15 amino acids. Germline assignment: CDR1 DFQATT and CDR2 SNEGSKA (reference sequence). J gave up 3 bases and V 3 bases, and 7 bases lay outside the gene matches. CDR3 amino acids: CSASGRLAGHYEQYF. In nucleotides, the CDR3 is TGCAGTGCTAGTGGAAGACTAGCGGGACACTACGAGCAGTACTTC.

This chain links TRBV27 with TRBJ1-2; 7 positions match TRBD1. V lost 5 bases, J lost 1 base, and 4 bases stayed unmatched. CDR3 length: 14 amino acids. Germline loops: CDR1 MNHEY, CDR2 SMNVEV (reference sequence). The CDR3 loop reads CASSRTGVNYGYTF. The CDR3 DNA is TGTGCCAGCAGTCGGACAGGAGTTAACTATGGCTACACCTTC.

This chain connects TRBV24-1 to TRBJ1-5, with 8 bases fitting TRBD1. CDR1 and CDR2 (germline): KGHDR, SFDVKD. V trimming: 5 bases; J trimming: 7 bases; junction bases outside the gene matches: 12. This CDR3 comprises 16 residues. CDR3 in DNA: TGTGCCACCAGTGCCCGGACAGGGATGGGTCACCAGCCCCAGCATTTT. Translated, it gives CATSARTGMGHQPQHF.

This chain's CDR3 is CASSLDRGWTDTQYF. The CDR3 DNA reads as TGCGCCAGCAGCTTGGACAGGGGGTGGACAGATACGCAGTATTTT. The chain has TRBV5-1 and TRBJ2-3; 8 nucleotides agree with TRBD1. The CDR3 is 15 residues long. Germline assignment: CDR1 SGHRS and CDR2 YFSETQ. Trimming cost V 0 bases and J 3 bases; bases outside gene matches: 3.

The rearrangement joins TRBV7-2 to TRBJ1-1; the match to TRBD1 covers 7 bases. Germline lookup yields CDR1 SGHTA and CDR2 FQGNSA. Trimming at V came to 3 bases and at J to 7 bases, leaving 5 bases not matched to a gene. This CDR3 region has 13 residues. The chain's CDR3 is CASSFDREIEAFF. Here the CDR3 DNA reads TGTGCCAGCAGCTTCGACAGGGAAATTGAAGCTTTCTTT. The variable domain in full, completed from reference TRBV7-2 and TRBJ1-1, reads GAGVSQSPSNKVTEKGKDVELRCDPISGHTALYWYRQSLGQGLEFLIYFQGNSAPDKSGLPSDRFSAERTGGSVSTLTIQRTQQEDSAVYLCASSFDREIEAFFGQGTRLTVV.

This chain uses TRBV7-9 with TRBJ1-4; no clear D gene. The germline gives CDR1 SEHNR, CDR2 FQNEAQ (reference sequence). The V and J ends lost 4 bases and 4 bases respectively, with 13 bases between them. The CDR3 sequence is 15 residues long. The CDR3 region is CASSSSRGGNEKLFF. CDR3 DNA sequence: TGTGCCAGCAGCTCTAGCAGAGGCGGTAATGAAAAACTGTTTTTT.

V is TRBV11-3 and J is TRBJ1-1; 10 positions agree with TRBD1. The junction had 9 bases not matched to a gene; V was cut back by 5 bases and J by 3 bases. Germline V gene lookup returns CDR1 SGHNT and CDR2 YENEEA. CDR3 length: 16 residues. The CDR3 coding sequence is TGTGCCAGCAGCCCGGGGACAGGGGTGAGCCACACTGAAGCTTTCTTT. The encoded protein is CASSPGTGVSHTEAFF.